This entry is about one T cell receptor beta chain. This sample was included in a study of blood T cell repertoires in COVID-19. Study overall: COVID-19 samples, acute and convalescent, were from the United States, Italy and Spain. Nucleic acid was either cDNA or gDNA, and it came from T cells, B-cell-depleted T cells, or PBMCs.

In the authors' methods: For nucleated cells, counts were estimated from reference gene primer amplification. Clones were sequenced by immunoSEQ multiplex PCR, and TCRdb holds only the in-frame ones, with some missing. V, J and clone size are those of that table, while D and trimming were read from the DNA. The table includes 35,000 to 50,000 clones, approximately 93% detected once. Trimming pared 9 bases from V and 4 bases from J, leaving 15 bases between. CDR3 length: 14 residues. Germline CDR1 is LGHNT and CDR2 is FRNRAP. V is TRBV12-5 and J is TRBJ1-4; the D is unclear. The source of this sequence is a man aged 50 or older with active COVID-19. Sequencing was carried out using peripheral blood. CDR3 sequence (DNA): TGTGCTAGCGCCTTGAGTTCGGGTAATGAAAAACTGTTTTTT. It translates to CASALSSGNEKLFF.